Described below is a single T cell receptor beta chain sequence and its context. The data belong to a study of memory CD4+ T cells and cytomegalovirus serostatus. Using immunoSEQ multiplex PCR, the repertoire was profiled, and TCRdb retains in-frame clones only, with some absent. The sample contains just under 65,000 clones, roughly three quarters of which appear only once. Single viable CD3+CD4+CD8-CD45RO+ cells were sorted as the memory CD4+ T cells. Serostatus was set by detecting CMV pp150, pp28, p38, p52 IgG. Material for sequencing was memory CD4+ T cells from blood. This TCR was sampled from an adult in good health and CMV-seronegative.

Written as DNA, the CDR3 is TGTGCCAGCAGCTTAGGGACAGGCGAAAATCAGCCCCAGCATTTT. Residues: CASSLGTGENQPQHF. J is TRBJ1-5 and V is TRBV7-6, with 7 bases lining up with TRBD1. Trimming took 1 base from V and 4 from J; bases not matched to a gene: 4. This CDR3 has 15 amino acids. Germline V CDR1 and CDR2: SGHVS, FNYEAQ.